The present TCR beta chain was sequenced within a study of spatial heterogeneity in lung cancer. As for the study in general: A consistent excess of beta-chain over alpha-chain sequences was detected. A strong correlation was found between TCR transcript counts in tumor regions and a T cell module score derived from matched bulk RNA-seq.

In the library, each TCR cDNA molecule bore its own unique molecular identifier. TCRdb reprocessed the 5' RACE reads via MiXCR and lists one record per CDR3 protein. In the table there are approximately 17,000 distinct CDR3 sequences, approximately 8.3% of which are singletons. Findings of the study overall: For expanded intratumoral alpha and beta TCRs, counts tracked tumor mutation counts.

In regard to this clonotype: As yet, its antigen is unknown.

The time point: sample taken at primary tumor resection. Samples were donated by 72 untreated early-stage non-small cell lung cancer patients. The receptor's source is a male donor with early-stage non-small cell lung cancer. Sample: lung tumor tissue, taken at surgery.

CDR3 loop: CASSLGRGTGLRSAGYTF. The CDR3 DNA sequence: TGTGCCAGCAGTTTAGGACGTGGGACAGGGCTAAGGTCGGCTGGCTACACCTTC. The chain employs TRBV6-5 and TRBJ1-2; TRBD1 matches at 9 bases. This CDR3 spans 18 amino acids. Looked up from germline, CDR1 is MNHEY and CDR2 is SVGAGI. Trimming cost V 4 bases and J 7 bases; bases outside gene matches: 19.